This TCR beta chain was sequenced in a study of blood T cell repertoires in COVID-19. The CDR3 has 14 amino acids. From germline, CDR1 is MGHDK and CDR2 SYGVNS. V lost 1 base and J lost 2, with 8 bases in between. This clone was recorded only once. The protocol was immunoSEQ multiplex PCR, while the TCRdb copy is restricted to in-frame clones and leaves out a portion. The table includes approximately 480,000 clones, roughly 87% detected once. The chain recombines TRBV25-1 with TRBJ2-5; D not certain. This TCR came from a woman aged 18 to 35 who had recovered from COVID-19. Sequences were obtained from PBMCs or T cells enriched from blood (not recorded which). The CDR3 region has the DNA TGTGCCAGCAGTGAATTCCAGACACAAGAGACCCAGTACTTC. This sequence encodes CASSEFQTQETQYF. The variable domain in full, with the rest retrieved from reference TRBV25-1 and TRBJ2-5, is EADIYQTPRYLVIGTGKKITLECSQTMGHDKMYWYQQDPGMELHLIHYSYGVNSTEKGDLSSESTVSRIRTEHFPLTLESARPSHTSQYLCASSEFQTQETQYFGPGTRLLVL.